This T cell receptor beta chain appears in the sequencing data of a study of T cell responses to AZD1222 COVID-19 vaccine. General study results and limits: There were mostly white British donors and more females than males, and clonal diversity was possibly underestimated. Close to half of spike-specific TCRs reportedly recognize unmutated variant regions.

CDR1 and CDR2 from the germline V gene are SGHKS and YYEKEE (reference sequence). The CDR3 covers 16 residues. J gave up 4 bases and V 3 bases, and 12 bases lay outside the gene matches. Sequencing used immunoSEQ multiplex PCR; TCRdb keeps in-frame clones, though not all of them. The table has over 100,000 clones, more than 70% seen once. This clone was observed a single time. Its antigen remains unknown. The receptor was isolated from an adult in good health. This chain links TRBV5-5 with TRBJ2-5, with 7 bases that match TRBD1. The sequences come from peripheral blood, collected on day 0 of AZD1222 vaccination. The CDR3 nucleotides read TGTGCCAGCAGCTGGGGGACAGCCTTTGGCGGAGAGACCCAGTACTTC. Protein product: CASSWGTAFGGETQYF. Together with reference TRBV5-5 and TRBJ2-5, the CDR3 gives the full variable domain: DAGVTQSPTHLIKTRGQQVTLRCSPISGHKSVSWYQQVLGQGPQFIFQYYEKEERGRGNFPDRFSARQFPNYSSELNVNALLLGDSALYLCASSWGTAFGGETQYFGPGTRLLVL.